This TCR beta chain was identified in a study of read filtering for tumor transcriptome and immune sequencing. Whole-study context: Per sample, TCR-region reads ranged about 4 to 11 million by IR-seq, roughly 85 to 1,300 by RNA-seq. Broader study findings: Roughly 79% of IR-seq clonotypes had one read, totaling approximately 3.5% of reads; RNA-seq: about 70% and 40%. RNA-seq captured clonotypes less deeply and reliably than IR-seq.

The CDR3 loop spans 14 amino acids. The library was built from around 0.4 ug RNA with molecular barcoded adaptors for alpha/delta and beta/gamma chains. TCRdb fed the reads into MiXCR, producing one record per CDR3 protein. The sample carries roughly 46,000 distinct CDR3 sequences, about 12% recorded once. With regard to this clonotype: Its cognate antigen is unknown. Its ends do not fully match the called genes, so a read error is possible.

The receptor was isolated from a donor aged 40 or older with multiple myeloma. V is TRBV12-3 or TRBV12-4 and J is TRBJ2-1; 9 bases align to TRBD1. The sequencing sample was made of a population of CD138-negative cells sorted from bone marrow. As DNA, the CDR3 is TGTGCCAGCAGTTTGTGGACAGGGGACAAAGAGCAGTTCTTC. This encodes CASSLWTGDKEQFF.